This T cell receptor (beta chain) was captured in a study of early T cells in non-severe SARS-CoV-2 infection (dated by TCRdb to about 2021). Regarding the study in general: TCR sequencing used bulk RNA from unsorted whole blood, so alpha and beta chains could not be paired.

The germline V gene (reference sequence) yields GTSNPN for CDR1 and SVGIG for CDR2. The CDR3 runs 14 amino acids, cysteine and phenylalanine included. Just the 42-base CDR3 DNA is kept, in frame starting at base 1. V has 3 bases trimmed and J has 5 bases trimmed; junction bases matching no gene number 5. The study was a case-control design nested within a healthcare worker cohort in London, UK, with weekly nasopharyngeal swab PCR tests and blood sampling. Healthcare workers were recruited during the week of the UK lockdown, between 23 and 31 March 2020, and followed weekly for up to roughly 15 weeks. The sample holds many counts of this clonotype. Its antigen is unknown. No base quality information exists; no much larger clone differs at one position. Points the paper makes about the study in general: Matching against VDJdb was skewed toward anti-spike CD8 responses, likely underestimated virus-specific expansions, and missed private and CD4 specificities.

Library preparation used 5' RACE. The run used a NextSeq 500. In the TCR library protocol, unique molecular identifiers were attached to individual cDNA molecules to correct for PCR bias and sequencing error. Both TCR alpha and beta chains were sequenced, and tight co-correlation was observed between alpha and beta sequence abundances in each sample. The authors' pipeline ran thus. Decombinator V4 was used to annotate TCR sequences for V gene, J gene and CDR3. TCRs were defined as expanded if a significant change between any two time points was detected under a Poisson model with p below 0.0001. TCR abundances were normalised to the total number of TCRs sequenced per sample and were expressed as counts per million. TRAV1-2 paired with TRAJ12, TRAJ20 or TRAJ33 defined MAIT TCRs, while TRAV10 paired with TRAJ18 defined iNKT TCRs. VDJdb, accessed 1 November 2021, was searched for CMV, EBV and SARS-CoV-2 annotated TCRs, with TCRs annotated for multiple antigens excluded. TCRdb ran its own pipeline on the public reads, namely fastp trimming at Q25 and MiXCR clone calling, and kept in-frame beta chains. Rows matching on CDR3 protein sequence are summarized as one entry with the most common DNA and genes. The V and J calls and clone size come from TCRdb's table, not from the authors' own analysis. The sample yields about 48,000 distinct CDR3 sequences; about 9.2% were counted once. The ten largest clones take up roughly 8% of the sample.

The V and J genes are TRBV30 and TRBJ1-5, with TRBD1 identical over 9 junction bases. The sequencing sample was made of whole blood. The source of this sequence is an adult who was a healthcare worker with PCR-confirmed SARS-CoV-2 infection or an uninfected control (not recorded which). The nucleotides are TGTGCCTGGAGAGTGGGACAGGGTTATCAGCCCCAGCATTTT. This codes for CAWRVGQGYQPQHF.